A single sample gave rise to the 16 T cell receptor beta chains below, sequenced in a study of Graves' ophthalmopathy and Graves' hyperthyroidism. As the template, RNA transcripts were used to amplify TCR beta CDR3 regions. HTBI primers primed a first-round RT-PCR, and a second-round multiplex PCR followed. TCRdb ran MiXCR on the multiplex PCR reads and lists one entry per CDR3 protein. This table has hundreds of thousands of distinct CDR3 sequences, 20% to 25% appearing once. Material for sequencing was peripheral blood. The origin of the receptors is a woman aged 50 to 60 with Graves' ophthalmopathy.

Many counts were recorded for this clonotype. The chain uses TRBV19 and TRBJ1-2; D is possibly TRBD1 (6 bases). Germline-derived CDR1 and CDR2 are LNHDA and SQIVND (reference sequence). The CDR3 consists of 12 residues. V lost 10 bases, J lost 7 bases, and 16 bases lay in between. The CDR3 DNA reads TGTGCCACCGAGAACCACAGGGCTGGCTACACCTTC. Translation gives CATENHRAGYTF.

The V and J genes are TRBV7-8 and TRBJ1-1, with D tentatively TRBD1 (5 bases). Germline V lookup: CDR1 SGHVS, CDR2 FQNEAQ. This CDR3 has 14 amino acids. Trimming took 3 bases from V and 4 from J, leaving 12 bases between them. The chain's CDR3 is CASSLKQGGTEAFF. CDR3 coding DNA: TGTGCCAGCAGCTTGAAGCAGGGTGGCACTGAAGCTTTCTTT.

The sample holds many counts of this clonotype. The chain uses TRBV20-1 and TRBJ1-2; D unresolved. CDR1 DFQATT and CDR2 SNEGSKA come from the germline V gene (reference sequence). V shed 1 base and J shed 4 bases, with 16 bases lying between them. The CDR3 has 15 residues. The CDR3 region has the DNA TGCAGTGCTAGAGCCCCAGACCGTCCGCCCTATGGCTACACCTTC. This sequence encodes CSARAPDRPPYGYTF.

In its sample, this clonotype was seen many times. The chain uses TRBV6-5 and TRBJ1-3; 7 positions agree with TRBD1. The germline gives CDR1 MNHEY, CDR2 SVGAGI. J lost 3 bases, V lost 2 bases, and 4 bases had no gene match. This CDR3 region has 15 residues. The CDR3 DNA is TGTGCCAGCAGTTACAGGGGGCCGAATGGAAACACCATATATTTT. This codes for CASSYRGPNGNTIYF.

Ten or more counts support this clonotype. The chain links TRBV27 to TRBJ2-7; 8 bases agree with TRBD2. V dropped 3 bases and J dropped 6; count of bases not matched to a gene: 10. This CDR3 has 15 residues. Per the germline V gene, CDR1 is MNHEY and CDR2 is SMNVEV (reference sequence). The CDR3 spells CASSFVFGRALEQYF. CDR3 in DNA: TGTGCCAGCAGTTTCGTCTTCGGGAGGGCCCTCGAGCAGTACTTC.

This clonotype was seen at least ten times. J is TRBJ1-3 and V is TRBV10-3; unclear D gene. Trimming pared 3 bases from V and 1 base from J, leaving 13 bases between. The CDR3 has 16 residues. Looked up from germline, CDR1 is ENHRY and CDR2 is SYGVKD. The chain's CDR3 is CAISEPGISSGNTIYF. In DNA, the CDR3 is TGTGCCATCAGTGAACCGGGGATTTCGTCTGGAAACACCATATATTTT.

In its sample, this clonotype was seen many times. The chain combines TRBV12-3 or TRBV12-4 with TRBJ1-2, with D perhaps TRBD1 (6 bases). The CDR3 extends over 17 amino acids. V gave up 4 bases and J gave up 3 bases, with 21 bases separating them. The CDR3 region has the DNA TGTGCCAGCAGTTGGGGGGGGGCCGGTACATTCGACTATGGCTACACCTTC. Amino acids: CASSWGGAGTFDYGYTF.

This clonotype was seen ten or more times. The DNA for the CDR3 is TGTGCCACCAGCAGAGATCGCGGCGCTGGGGCCAACGTCCTGACTTTC. It yields the protein CATSRDRGAGANVLTF. The chain uses TRBV15 and TRBJ2-6; D gene uncertain. The CDR3 extends over 16 amino acids. Trimming took 0 bases from V and 2 from J, leaving 8 bases between them. Germline lookup yields CDR1 LNHNV and CDR2 YYDKDF (reference sequence). The variable domain in full, with the rest retrieved from reference TRBV15 and TRBJ2-6, is DAMVIQNPRYQVTQFGKPVTLSCSQTLNHNVMYWYQQKSSQAPKLLFHYYDKDFNNEADTPDNFQSRRPNTSFCFLDIRSPGLGDTAMYLCATSRDRGAGANVLTFGAGSRLTVL.

At least ten counts were recorded for this clonotype. The chain joins TRBV12-3 or TRBV12-4 to TRBJ1-5; D perhaps matches TRBD1 (6 bases). V was cut by 3 bases and J by 6 bases, with 9 bases left in between. The CDR3 runs to 13 residues. The CDR3, as DNA: TGTGCCAGCAGTTTCGTGGGGGCTCAGCCCCAGCATTTT. Amino acids: CASSFVGAQPQHF.

This clonotype has at least ten counts. The chain uses TRBV6-2 or TRBV6-3 and TRBJ2-7, with TRBD1 matching 7 bases. V lost 4 bases, J lost 7 bases, and 22 bases stayed unmatched. The CDR3 is made up of 18 amino acids. CDR1 is MNHEY and CDR2 is SVGEGT in the germline V gene. The CDR3 protein is CASSFFFTEPGQQREQYF. The DNA of the CDR3 is TGTGCCAGCAGTTTCTTTTTCACCGAACCGGGACAGCAGAGAGAGCAGTACTTC.

The table lists this clonotype with many counts. V and J are TRBV7-9 and TRBJ2-7; 8 bases map to TRBD1. The CDR3 extends over 14 amino acids. Germline trimming cut 8 bases from V and 2 bases from J; bases unmatched to any gene: 8. Germline CDR1 reads SEHNR; CDR2 reads FQNEAQ (reference sequence). The CDR3 DNA reads TGTGCCAGCGGTCCAGAGGACAGGGCCTACGAGCAGTACTTC. Translated, it gives CASGPEDRAYEQYF.

This clonotype came up a few times. The rearrangement links TRBV9 to TRBJ2-7; 11 bases align to TRBD2. The CDR3 runs to 15 residues. V was pared by 4 bases and J by 3 bases, with 6 bases of the junction left unmatched. Germline CDR1 and CDR2: SGDLS and YYNGEE. The CDR3 DNA follows: TGTGCCAGCAGCAAACTAGCGGGAGAACGCTACGAGCAGTACTTC. Translation gives CASSKLAGERYEQYF.

This clonotype has at least ten counts. The chain recombines TRBV5-1 with TRBJ2-4; TRBD1 matches 7 bases. The CDR3 consists of 17 residues. Germline V gene data show CDR1 as SGHRS and CDR2 as YFSETQ. V shed 0 bases and J 0 bases; nucleotides not matched to a gene: 6. CDR3 nucleotide sequence: TGCGCCAGCAGCTTGGCAGGGGGAAATCAAGCCAAAAACATTCAGTACTTC. Encoded protein: CASSLAGGNQAKNIQYF.

This clonotype has at least ten counts. The V and J genes are TRBV2 and TRBJ2-5, with a weak D call TRBD2 (5 bases). This CDR3 region has 14 residues. Trimming cost V 6 bases and J 4 bases, with 15 bases left between them. Germline V CDR1 and CDR2: SNHLY, FYNNEI. The chain's CDR3 is CASSQALAGETQYF. The CDR3, as DNA: TGTGCCAGCAGCCAAGCTCTCGCGGGAGAGACCCAGTACTTC.

This clonotype came up many times. The V gene is TRBV5-1, the J gene TRBJ2-7; D remains ambiguous. Germline V gene sequence: CDR1 SGHRS, CDR2 YFSETQ. CDR3 length equals 14 residues. Trimming left V 6 bases short and J 2 bases short, with 15 bases between. The CDR3 DNA follows: TGCGCCAGCACTACGCTATCAGGAGCCTACGAGCAGTACTTC. Its translation is CASTTLSGAYEQYF. Together with reference TRBV5-1 and TRBJ2-7, the CDR3 gives the full variable domain: KAGVTQTPRYLIKTRGQQVTLSCSPISGHRSVSWYQQTPGQGLQFLFEYFSETQRNKGNFPGRFSGRQFSNSRSEMNVSTLELGDSALYLCASTTLSGAYEQYFGPGTRLTVT.

This clonotype was picked up many times. The chain recombines TRBV11-2 with TRBJ2-7; D is unresolved. This CDR3 spans 13 amino acids. Trimming stripped 5 bases from V and 5 bases from J, with 13 bases between. Per germline, CDR1 SGHAT and CDR2 FQNNGV. CDR3 nucleotides: TGTGCCAGCAGCGTCCTAGGTACGCACGAGCAGTACTTC. This gives the protein CASSVLGTHEQYF.